Sequencing of this T cell receptor beta chain was carried out in a study of blood T cell repertoires in COVID-19. Study-wide background: COVID-19 samples from acute and convalescent phases originated in the United States, Italy and Spain. T cells, B-cell-depleted T cells, or PBMCs supplied cDNA or gDNA.

Trimming took off 5 bases at V and 1 base at J, with 14 bases between the two ends. CDR3 length: 15 residues. Germline lookup yields CDR1 MNHEY and CDR2 SVGEGT. The protocol was immunoSEQ multiplex PCR, while the TCRdb copy is restricted to in-frame clones and leaves out a portion. The data show fewer than 250,000 clones, with about 83% seen just once and 3.5% to 4% held by the top ten. Participants, about 18 to 90 years old, spanned 25 or so US areas. The chain links TRBV6-2 or TRBV6-3 to TRBJ1-1; D is undetermined. This TCR was recovered from a woman aged 40 to 49 who had been exposed to COVID-19. The sequencing sample was made of PBMCs or T cells enriched from blood (not recorded which). The CDR3 DNA reads as TGTGCCAGCAGTCCCGGAGGGAACGGGAACACTGAAGCTTTCTTT. It is translated as CASSPGGNGNTEAFF.